The source of this T cell receptor (beta chain) is a study of blood T cells in healthy people across ages. Germline CDR1 and CDR2: MDHEN and SYDVKM. V was pared by 4 bases and J by 11 bases, with 28 bases of the junction left unmatched. The CDR3 covers 20 residues. The amount of total RNA extracted per sample was at least 5 micrograms. A J-beta primer mix and a sample-barcoded 5' primer were used in a second PCR of roughly 7 to 12 cycles. Each CDR3 protein is one row after TCRdb ran MiXCR on the 5' RACE reads. In the table there are about 940,000 distinct CDR3 sequences, around 48% of which are singletons. This clonotype was recorded only once.

The chain is built from TRBV28 and TRBJ2-5; 10 bases align to TRBD1. The source material was blood. The clonotype was recovered from a young man in good health. CDR3 loop: CASSSLDGTGVGGGVHEQYF. CDR3 sequence (DNA): TGTGCCAGCAGTTCCCTCGACGGGACAGGGGTCGGAGGTGGGGTCCATGAGCAGTACTTC.